This section outlines one T cell receptor (beta chain) sequence together with its context. Its antigen is currently unknown. Sequencing was performed with immunoSEQ multiplex PCR; in TCRdb, only in-frame clones are kept and a portion is missing. The sample has about 440,000 clones, roughly 85% seen once; the top ten hold about 13%. V was cut by 1 base and J by 3 bases, with 11 bases left in between. This CDR3 comprises 15 residues. The treatment is: some 19 received Ad26.COV2.S at low or high dose, single or two shots; about five received placebo; per-sample allocation not given. Samples came from day 63 after the first vaccine or placebo injection. The shot given was an Ad26 vector that makes Wuhan-strain SARS-CoV-2 spike. This sample is part of a study of Ad26.COV2.S vaccination and SARS-CoV-2 variants. The wider study: Donor was one of the participants in the Ad26.COV2.S arm of the COV1001 trial. Doses of Ad26.COV2.S were injected into muscle once or twice, 56 days apart. Study-level findings and limits: A substantial breadth of spike-specific CD8+ and CD4+ T cell responses after vaccination has been reported.

The TCR was taken from a person aged 18 to 65 who received the Ad26.COV2.S COVID-19 vaccine or a placebo. Specimen: peripheral blood, collected in a trial of Ad26.COV2.S vaccine versus placebo. The V call is TRBV5-3, the J call TRBJ1-3, with D hard to call. TRBV5-3 is an open reading frame, and its role is uncertain. The CDR3 nucleotides read TGTGCCAGAAGCTTGTACTCTCCGAATGGAAACACCATATATTTT. Its protein product is CARSLYSPNGNTIYF.